This T cell receptor beta chain was captured by sequencing in a study of T-cell reconstitution after alpha-beta-depleted transplantation in children. Study-level results: Reportedly, alpha-beta T cells present about two months post-transplant originated from several hundred expanded clones of graft origin. T-cell counts and diversity at one year following transplant were attributed mainly to newly produced T cells. Where some patients showed high TCRbeta diversity at day 60, it came from recipient T cells and thymic progenitors that had survived.

The V end lost 0 bases, the J end lost 0 bases, and 13 bases lay between the germline ends. Germline V lookup: CDR1 MNHEY, CDR2 SVGAGI. CDR3 length: 17 amino acids. This clonotype was observed a few times. Its antigen is still unknown. Construction of the TCRbeta library involved unique molecular identifiers. TCRdb reprocessed the PCR reads with MiXCR, giving one entry per CDR3 protein. This table has 350,000 to 500,000 distinct CDR3 sequences, about 45% appearing once. The receptor comes from a girl aged 2 to 9 with aplastic anemia, due to receive a stem cell transplant. The sample in question was PBMCs, obtained before TCRalphabeta/CD19-depleted stem cell transplant. The rearrangement uses TRBV6-5 and TRBJ2-3, with D possibly matching TRBD1 (6 bases). This CDR3 is CASSYSIQGTSTDTQYF. CDR3 nucleotides: TGTGCCAGCAGTTACTCGATACAGGGTACTAGCACAGATACGCAGTATTTT.